These 12 T cell receptor beta chains came from one sample sequenced in a study of T-cell reconstitution after alpha-beta-depleted transplantation in children. TCRbeta library construction was performed incorporating unique molecular identifiers. Using its own MiXCR run on the PCR reads, TCRdb lists one record per CDR3 protein. The repertoire has about 250,000 distinct CDR3 sequences, 20% to 30% of them found once; the top ten carry 4.8%. The sample consisted of PBMCs, mostly from graft donor cells, taken 360 days after TCRalphabeta/CD19-depleted stem cell transplant. Receptors were obtained from a female patient aged 2-15 years who had a stem cell transplant for congenital amegakaryocytic thrombocytopenia, so the T cells may come from the graft donor.

This clonotype has just a few counts. This chain links TRBV14 with TRBJ1-1; 7 nucleotides align to TRBD1. Trimming took 1 base from V and 5 from J; bases not matched to a gene: 4. CDR3 length: 14 residues. Germline V gives CDR1 SGHDN, CDR2 FVKESK. The CDR3 sequence: CASSQVGGRTEAFF. The CDR3 DNA reads TGTGCCAGCAGCCAAGTAGGGGGCAGAACTGAAGCTTTCTTT.

This clonotype was detected a few times. The V and J genes are TRBV11-2 and TRBJ1-6; D gene ambiguous. V gave up 1 base and J gave up 0 bases, with 10 bases separating them. The CDR3 is 17 amino acids. Looked up from germline, CDR1 is SGHAT and CDR2 is FQNNGV. In DNA, the CDR3 is TGTGCCAGCAGCTTAGTCGGAAGGGACTCCTATAATTCACCCCTCCACTTT. Residues: CASSLVGRDSYNSPLHF.

This clonotype was detected a few times. This rearrangement joins TRBV9 to TRBJ2-3; D ambiguous. CDR3 length: 15 residues. The germline V gene has CDR1 SGDLS and CDR2 YYNGEE. Between the trimmed V and J ends, which lost 0 bases and 3 bases, there was a span of 11 bases. The CDR3 DNA is TGTGCCAGCAGCGTAGTACCCGAGCCTACAGATACGCAGTATTTT. Translation gives CASSVVPEPTDTQYF.

The chain links TRBV18 to TRBJ2-7; D is unclear. Trimming pared 2 bases from V and 3 bases from J, leaving 14 bases between. The CDR3 totals 15 residues. Germline CDR1 KGHSH, CDR2 LQKENI. CDR3 nucleotides: TGTGCCAGCTCACCAGACGTCTACGTTGGCTACGAGCAGTACTTC. It yields the protein CASSPDVYVGYEQYF.

This chain links TRBV24-1 with TRBJ2-1; 7 nucleotides line up with TRBD2. The V segment lost 9 bases and the J segment 7 bases; nucleotides outside the gene matches: 14. Germline lookup yields CDR1 KGHDR and CDR2 SFDVKD. The CDR3 extends over 15 amino acids. CDR3 sequence (DNA): TGTGCCACCGGGGGGTTCGGGAGGTGGACTAATGAGCAGTTCTTC. Its protein is CATGGFGRWTNEQFF.

The chain joins TRBV12-3 or TRBV12-4 to TRBJ2-3; TRBD2 agrees at 14 bases. The CDR3 length is 17 residues. V trimming: 6 bases; J trimming: 1 base; junction bases outside the gene matches: 6. For the CDR3, the DNA is TGTGCCAGCAGGGCCGGACTAGCGGGGGGACGCACAGATACGCAGTATTTT. Protein: CASRAGLAGGRTDTQYF.

The sample holds many counts of this clonotype. V usage is TRBV29-1 and J usage is TRBJ2-1; possibly TRBD1 or TRBD2 for D (7 bases each). Germline values: CDR1 SQVTM, CDR2 ANQGSEA. This CDR3 is 12 amino acids long. Trimming left V 4 bases short and J 8 bases short, with 12 bases between. The CDR3 reads CSVVRGGDEQFF. The CDR3 DNA is TGCAGCGTTGTCAGGGGGGGCGATGAGCAGTTCTTC.

This clonotype was counted only a few times. V usage is TRBV15 and J usage is TRBJ1-1; D unresolved. The germline CDR1 and CDR2 sequences are LNHNV and YYDKDF (reference sequence). The CDR3 runs 13 residues. The V end was cut by 0 bases, the J end by 2 bases, with 4 bases between. The CDR3 DNA reads TGTGCCACCAGCAGAGACGGTAACACTGAAGCTTTCTTT. This codes for CATSRDGNTEAFF.

This sequence joins TRBV4-1 and TRBJ1-6, with D perhaps matching TRBD1 (6 bases). In germline, CDR1 is MGHRA, CDR2 YSYEKL. The CDR3 runs to 15 residues. The V gene lost 0 bases and the J gene lost 8 bases, with 11 bases spanning the gap. The chain's CDR3 is CASSQDWGAHSPLHF. In DNA, the CDR3 is TGCGCCAGCAGCCAAGATTGGGGGGCTCATTCACCCCTCCACTTT.

A few counts support this clonotype. The V call is TRBV6-2 or TRBV6-3, the J call TRBJ1-1; D not resolved. CDR3 length equals 14 residues. Germline V gene lookup returns CDR1 MNHEY and CDR2 SVGEGT. The V end lost 2 bases, the J end lost 3 bases, and 10 bases lay between the germline ends. In DNA, the CDR3 is TGTGCCAGCAGTTACGAGTATTGGGACACTGAAGCTTTCTTT. It codes for CASSYEYWDTEAFF.

Only a few counts were recorded for this clonotype. DNA of the CDR3: TGTGCCAGCAGCTACGGGACCCTATTCATTGCAGATACGCAGTATTTT. Translated, it gives CASSYGTLFIADTQYF. V and J are TRBV7-8 and TRBJ2-3, with D perhaps matching TRBD1 or TRBD2 (5 bases each). The ends were cut back, 4 bases at V and 4 bases at J, with 18 bases in the middle. This CDR3 has 16 amino acids. Germline CDR1 SGHVS, CDR2 FQNEAQ.

This clonotype was counted a few times. The chain employs TRBV12-3 or TRBV12-4 and TRBJ2-5; TRBD1 matches 9 bases. The CDR3 sequence is 16 residues long. Unmatched junction bases numbered 7, after V lost 5 bases and J lost 0 bases. The CDR3, as DNA: TGTGCCAGCAGTAGATCGGGACAGGGAAACCAAGAGACCCAGTACTTC. Its translation: CASSRSGQGNQETQYF.